Shown below are 3 T cell receptor beta chains from a single sample sequenced in a study of CD8 T cells in Susac syndrome. Random-hexamer reverse transcription was applied to roughly 0.5 to 1 ug RNA. TCRdb used MiXCR to reprocess the immunoSEQ multiplex PCR reads, holding one entry per CDR3 protein. The data hold fewer than 90,000 distinct CDR3 sequences, with about 94% observed a single time. The material sequenced was CD8+ T cells from PBMCs. These receptors were collected from a human donor with Susac syndrome.

The J gene is TRBJ1-5, the V gene TRBV20-1; 7 bases are shared with TRBD1. The CDR3 extends over 15 amino acids. With V trimmed by 1 base and J by 1 base, 4 bases remained unmatched. From germline, CDR1 is DFQATT and CDR2 SNEGSKA (reference sequence). The DNA of the CDR3 is TGCAGTGCTAGAGTAGGCAGGGGGAGCAATCAGCCCCAGCATTTT. Amino acid sequence: CSARVGRGSNQPQHF.

This clonotype was detected once. The chain is built from TRBV28 and TRBJ1-4, with D unresolved. V lost 6 bases to trimming and J lost 5 bases, with 16 bases between them. Germline CDR1 is MDHEN and CDR2 is SYDVKM. The CDR3 consists of 15 residues. This CDR3 reads CASSQGRLKNEKLFF. As DNA, the CDR3 is TGTGCCAGCAGCCAAGGCCGGCTGAAAAATGAAAAACTGTTTTTT. Looking up the rest from reference TRBV28 and TRBJ1-4 gives the full variable domain: DVKVTQSSRYLVKRTGEKVFLECVQDMDHENMFWYRQDPGLGLRLIYFSYDVKMKEKGDIPEGYSVSREKKERFSLILESASTNQTSMYLCASSQGRLKNEKLFFGSGTQLSVL.

CDR3: CASRWGSGTEAFF. CDR3 nucleotides: TGTGCCAGCAGATGGGGTTCCGGCACTGAAGCTTTCTTT. The chain couples TRBV7-9 to TRBJ1-1, with D unresolved. Trimming shortened V by 6 bases and J by 4 bases, and 12 bases separated the two germline ends. The CDR3 sequence is 13 residues long. Germline-derived CDR1 and CDR2 are SEHNR and FQNEAQ (reference sequence).